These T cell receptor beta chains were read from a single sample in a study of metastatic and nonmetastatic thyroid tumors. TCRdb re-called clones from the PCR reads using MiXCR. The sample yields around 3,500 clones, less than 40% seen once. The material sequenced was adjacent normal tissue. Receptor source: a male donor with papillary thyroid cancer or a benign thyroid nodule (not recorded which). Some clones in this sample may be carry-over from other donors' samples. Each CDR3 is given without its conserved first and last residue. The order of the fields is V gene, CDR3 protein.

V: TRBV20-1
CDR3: SARDFQGPISGNTIY

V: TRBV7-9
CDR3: ASSFDTRTLH

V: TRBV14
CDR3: ASSRLDGSTSLH

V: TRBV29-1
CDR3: SVEGWDDYGELF

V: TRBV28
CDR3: ASSLYGPGQGKLYGYT

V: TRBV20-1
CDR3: SASGTDSYNEQF

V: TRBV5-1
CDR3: ASSLASGTDTQY

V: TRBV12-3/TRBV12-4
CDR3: ASSLVGGGGTDTQY

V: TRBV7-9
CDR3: ASSLDVNQPQH

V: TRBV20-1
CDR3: SASPGTSGGEQY

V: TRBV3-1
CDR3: ASSPGPASTTNTGELF

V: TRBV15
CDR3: ATSRSRGSGNTIY

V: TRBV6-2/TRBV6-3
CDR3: ASSTRQGAQAGELF

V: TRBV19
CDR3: ASSIANRPDQPQH

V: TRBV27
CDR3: ASSPRGAQVGDNEQF

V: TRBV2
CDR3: ARSTGDSGNTIY

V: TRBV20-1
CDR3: SIPRQGTDYGYT

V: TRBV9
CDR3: ASSVGGRNEQY

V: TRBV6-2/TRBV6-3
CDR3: ASGNDRGGGYT

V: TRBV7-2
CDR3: ASSLGLQPSNEQF

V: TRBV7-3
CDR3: ASSLSGSSYEQY

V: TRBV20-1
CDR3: SAPPRTPRRDIQY

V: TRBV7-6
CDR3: ANSPAGYSNQPQH